In its sample, the clone carrying this TCR beta chain was seen many times. Individually, cDNA molecules had unique molecular identifiers attached to them. TCRdb reprocessed the 5' RACE reads via MiXCR and lists one record per CDR3 protein. This repertoire shows approximately 69,000 distinct CDR3 sequences, approximately 10% found once; its top ten account for approximately 6.4%. The data were obtained in a study of early T cells in non-severe SARS-CoV-2 infection. Study at large: RNA in bulk from unsorted whole blood was sequenced, and chains were unpaired.

Sequenced input: whole blood. This TCR was recovered from an adult who was a healthcare worker with PCR-confirmed SARS-CoV-2 infection or an uninfected control (not recorded which).

The DNA of the CDR3 is TGTGCCACCACCACGTCCCGGGGAAGCAATCAGCCCCAGCATTTT. Protein: CATTTSRGSNQPQHF. The chain recombines TRBV19 with TRBJ1-5; D gene unclear. The CDR3 extends over 15 amino acids. Germline V gene sequence: CDR1 LNHDA, CDR2 SQIVND (reference sequence). V lost 10 bases to trimming and J lost 1 base, with 17 bases between them. Complete variable domain (other parts from reference TRBV19 and TRBJ1-5): DGGITQSPKYLFRKEGQNVTLSCEQNLNHDAMYWYRQDPGQGLRLIYYSQIVNDFQKGDIAEGYSVSREKKESFPLTVTSAQKNPTAFYLCATTTSRGSNQPQHFGDGTRLSIL.